The clone carrying this T cell receptor (beta chain) was picked up a small number of times. The antigen remains undetermined. The time point: patch test 1, 2 weeks after DPC sensitization. Treatment: therapeutic diphenylcyclopropenone sensitization with weekly scalp DPC. The data were taken from a study of human T cells and chemical hapten exposure. Looking at the study overall: Patches that contained 0.01% DPC were applied to the upper back and read at 6 days. Study observations and caveats: The number of TCRs above 1 in 1000 frequency did not change after DPC sensitization.

TCRdb passed the RACE reads through MiXCR, listing each CDR3 protein once. The sample includes around 380,000 distinct CDR3 sequences, roughly 4.8% seen only once; the top ten take approximately 2.3%. The CDR3 is 15 amino acids. Germline assignment: CDR1 MNHNS and CDR2 SASEGT. Trimming shortened V by 9 bases and J by 3 bases, and 17 bases separated the two germline ends. V is TRBV6-1 and J is TRBJ2-2, with D unclear. The sequences come from whole blood, collected in connection with sensitization to the hapten diphenylcyclopropenone (DPC). The TCR sequence derives from a woman in her forties or fifties with alopecia areata. Some clones in this sample may be carry-over from other donors' samples. CDR3 region: CASRSDPPDTGELFF. The CDR3 DNA reads TGTGCCAGTAGATCGGACCCCCCGGACACCGGGGAGCTGTTTTTT.